This TCR beta chain came from a study of T cells expressing NK-cell markers. Study background: It was sorted CD3+CD56-NKG2C+, CD3+CD56+NKG2C- and CD3+CD56+NKG2C+ T cells that provided the TCR beta repertoires.

Turning to this clonotype: Its specificity is not known.

5'RACE template switching with UMIs produced the TCR beta cDNA. Using the 5' RACE reads, TCRdb records one entry per CDR3 protein without DNA. The repertoire shows 250,000 or so distinct CDR3 sequences; the top ten hold 4% to 5%. The germline gives CDR1 DFQATT, CDR2 SNEGSKA (reference sequence). CDR3 size: 13 residues. Study-wide results and limits: A range of roughly 1.0-8% of CD8+ T cells consisted of dominant NKG2C+ clonotypes in about six donors. Also leading the CD3+CD56-NKG2C+ fraction in a few donors were these clonotypes.

The sequenced material came from blood T cells: a sorted CD56 or NKG2C T cell subset, CD4+ or CD8+ T cells, or bulk PBMC T cells (not recorded which). This chain connects TRBV20-1 to TRBJ1-2. This clonotype was sampled from a woman aged 18 to 75 in good health. CDR3 residues: CSADLGAVGGYTF.